The T cell receptor beta chain under discussion was sequenced for a study of shared clonotypes between healthy human individuals. There were only Caucasian adults among the donors, and all lived in Nashville, Tennessee. It was at deep level that the assay was run. About 30,000 T cell genomes, or about 0.2 ug DNA, went into the sorted-subset replicate PCRs. Generated by immunoSEQ multiplex PCR, the TCRdb table keeps only in-frame clones and is missing some. The table lists over a million clones, more than 60% of them singletons. The clonotype was recovered from a man aged 18 to 29 in good health. Sequencing was done on a sample of memory CD4+ T cells sorted from blood. Subset in this sample: CD45RA-negative fraction.

The CDR3, as DNA: TGTGCCAGCAACGAGGGGCGGGGAGACTACGAGCAGTACTTC. This sequence encodes CASNEGRGDYEQYF. The chain joins TRBV2 to TRBJ2-7, with D possibly matching TRBD2 (6 bases). V gave up 7 bases and J gave up 3 bases, with 16 bases separating them. CDR1 and CDR2 (germline): SNHLY, FYNNEI. The CDR3 totals 14 residues.